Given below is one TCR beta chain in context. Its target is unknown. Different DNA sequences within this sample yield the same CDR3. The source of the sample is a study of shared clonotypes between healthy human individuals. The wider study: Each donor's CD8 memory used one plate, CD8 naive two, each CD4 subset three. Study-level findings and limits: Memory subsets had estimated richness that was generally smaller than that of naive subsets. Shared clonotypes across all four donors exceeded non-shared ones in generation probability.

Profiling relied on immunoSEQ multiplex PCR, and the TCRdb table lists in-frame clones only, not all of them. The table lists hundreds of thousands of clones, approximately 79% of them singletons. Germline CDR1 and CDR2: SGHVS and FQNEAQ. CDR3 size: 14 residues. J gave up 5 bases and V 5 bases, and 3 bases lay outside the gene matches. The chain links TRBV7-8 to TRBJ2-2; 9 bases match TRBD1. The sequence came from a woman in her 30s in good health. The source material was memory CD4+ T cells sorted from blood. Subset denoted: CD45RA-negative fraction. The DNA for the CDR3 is TGTGCCAGCAGCCTACAGGGGGCTACCGGGGAGCTGTTTTTT. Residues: CASSLQGATGELFF.